The 24 T cell receptor beta chains below come from one sample, sequenced in a study of identifying expanded T cells in peripheral blood. The assay was immunoSEQ multiplex PCR, and TCRdb's table has in-frame clones only and misses some. Found here are over 65,000 clones, approximately 90% of them singletons; the top ten hold roughly 7%. Material for sequencing was blood. These receptors all stem from a person between 18 and 75 years old in good health.

The chain has TRBV6-6 and TRBJ2-3; the D gene could be TRBD1 or TRBD2 (5 bases each). The CDR3 has 15 amino acids. The V gene lost 6 bases and the J gene lost 4 bases, with 17 bases spanning the gap. Looked up from germline, CDR1 is MNHNY and CDR2 is SVGAGI (reference sequence). CDR3 protein: CASSRTGTPPDTQYF. The CDR3 DNA follows: TGTGCCAGCAGCCGCACCGGGACCCCCCCAGATACGCAGTATTTT.

The rearrangement uses TRBV29-1 and TRBJ1-4; 9 positions match TRBD1. V lost 4 bases to trimming and J lost 7 bases; unmatched junction nucleotides: 7. Germline V gene data show CDR1 as SQVTM and CDR2 as ANQGSEA. The length of the CDR3 is 14 residues. This chain's CDR3 is CSVVPGQGGEKLFF. As DNA, the CDR3 is TGCAGCGTTGTTCCGGGACAGGGTGGTGAAAAACTGTTTTTT.

Notes on this clone: Additional DNA sequences in this sample encode the identical CDR3. This chain uses TRBV9 with TRBJ1-3; maybe TRBD1 (5 bases). This CDR3 spans 15 amino acids. Germline loops: CDR1 SGDLS, CDR2 YYNGEE. Trimming took 0 bases from V and 1 from J, leaving 8 bases between them. CDR3 sequence reads: CASSVGGVSGNTIYF. CDR3 sequence (DNA): TGTGCCAGCAGCGTAGGAGGGGTGTCTGGAAACACCATATATTTT. Full variable domain (rest looked up from reference TRBV9 and TRBJ1-3): DSGVTQTPKHLITATGQRVTLRCSPRSGDLSVYWYQQSLDQGLQFLIQYYNGEERAKGNILERFSAQQFPDLHSELNLSSLELGDSALYFCASSVGGVSGNTIYFGEGSWLTVV.

The V and J genes are TRBV5-1 and TRBJ1-2, with TRBD1 matching 9 bases. The CDR3 runs 17 residues. The ends lost 4 bases at V and 4 bases at J; junction bases unmatched: 14. The V gene's germline CDR1 is SGHRS and CDR2 YFSETQ. The CDR3 sequence: CASSPAGTGSLGYGYTF. The CDR3 region has the DNA TGCGCCAGCAGCCCCGCCGGGACAGGGTCTCTTGGCTATGGCTACACCTTC.

The chain employs TRBV6-6 and TRBJ2-5; perhaps D is TRBD1 or TRBD2 (7 bases each). The CDR3 totals 14 residues. Trimming cost V 5 bases and J 5 bases, with 15 bases left between them. Germline CDR1 is MNHNY and CDR2 is SVGAGI (reference sequence). CDR3 sequence (DNA): TGTGCCAGCAGTCACACAGGGGAGGGGGAGACCCAGTACTTC. Residues: CASSHTGEGETQYF.

The genes are TRBV7-3 and TRBJ2-1; 14 nucleotides align to TRBD2. From germline, CDR1 is SGHTA and CDR2 FQGTGA. The CDR3 totals 16 residues. With V trimmed by 5 bases and J by 8 bases, 8 bases remained unmatched. The CDR3, as DNA: TGTGCCAGCAGCGCGACGGGACTAGCGGGAGAGTATGAGCAGTTCTTC. The encoded protein is CASSATGLAGEYEQFF.

The chain combines TRBV7-9 with TRBJ2-3; TRBD1 might be the D (8 bases). CDR3 length: 15 residues. The germline V and J ends were trimmed by 8 bases and 1 base, with 16 bases remaining between them. Germline CDR1 SEHNR, CDR2 FQNEAQ (reference sequence). DNA for the CDR3: TGTGCCAGCTACGGGGGGACAGGCGGCACAGATACGCAGTATTTT. Its translation: CASYGGTGGTDTQYF.

This chain connects TRBV5-4 to TRBJ2-1; 7 bases match TRBD1. Germline trimming cut 2 bases from V and 5 bases from J; bases unmatched to any gene: 13. Germline V gene sequence: CDR1 SGHNT, CDR2 YYREEE (reference sequence). CDR3 length: 17 amino acids. CDR3 DNA sequence: TGTGCCAGCAGCTTCGGACGAATCCGGGACAGCGACAATGAGCAGTTCTTC. This sequence encodes CASSFGRIRDSDNEQFF.

This clone was seen a handful of times. The chain recombines TRBV10-2 with TRBJ2-3; 7 bases line up with TRBD2. CDR1 is WSHSY, CDR2 SAAADI, per germline. This CDR3 comprises 12 residues. The V gene end was trimmed by 8 bases and the J gene end by 4 bases; junction bases not matched to a gene: 3. DNA of the CDR3: TGCGCCAGCCGGACTAGATCAGATACGCAGTATTTT. Its protein is CASRTRSDTQYF.

This clone occurred once. The chain carries TRBV19 and TRBJ1-1; D not resolved. The CDR3 length is 14 residues. Trimming cost V 3 bases and J 8 bases, with 16 bases left between them. CDR1 is LNHDA, CDR2 SQIVND, per germline (reference sequence). CDR3 sequence: CASSIGVPGLEAFF. The CDR3 DNA reads as TGTGCCAGTAGTATTGGGGTTCCGGGATTGGAAGCTTTCTTT.

The V and J genes are TRBV6-6 and TRBJ2-1; possible D gene TRBD2, 5 bases. Germline values: CDR1 MNHNY, CDR2 SVGAGI (reference sequence). The CDR3 loop spans 16 amino acids. Trimming removed 7 bases from V and 4 bases from J, with 20 bases in between. CDR3 nucleotides: TGTGCCAGCACCACAACCCGCGCGGGCGGATACAATGAGCAGTTCTTC. Its translation is CASTTTRAGGYNEQFF.

V and J are TRBV27 and TRBJ1-5; a possible D gene is TRBD1 (6 bases). CDR3 size: 15 residues. Germline assignment: CDR1 MNHEY and CDR2 SMNVEV (reference sequence). V lost 3 bases and J lost 5, with 14 bases in between. The CDR3 DNA reads as TGTGCCAGCAGTTTTTCCCCGGACAGCGATCAGCCCCAGCATTTT. Amino acid sequence: CASSFSPDSDQPQHF.

The chain is built from TRBV27 and TRBJ2-7; no firm D call. Looked up from germline, CDR1 is MNHEY and CDR2 is SMNVEV (reference sequence). Trimming left V 4 bases short and J 1 base short, with 8 bases between. The CDR3 loop spans 13 amino acids. In DNA form, the CDR3 reads TGTGCCAGCAGTTCGACTGGATCCTACGAGCAGTACTTC. Encoded protein: CASSSTGSYEQYF.

The CDR3 DNA reads TGCGCCAGCAGTCTACAGGGGGCAGTTAGTAATGAAAAACTGTTTTTT. It is translated as CASSLQGAVSNEKLFF. This chain joins TRBV5-1 and TRBJ1-4; 9 positions match TRBD1. The V and J ends lost 5 bases and 4 bases, in that order; junction bases with no gene match: 9. CDR3 size: 16 residues. CDR1 is SGHRS, CDR2 YFSETQ, per germline.

V is TRBV19 and J is TRBJ2-7; D perhaps matches TRBD2 (6 bases). The germline CDR1 and CDR2 sequences are LNHDA and SQIVND (reference sequence). Trimming took 1 base from V and 3 from J, leaving 13 bases between them. The CDR3 totals 15 residues. CDR3 DNA sequence: TGTGCCAGTAGTATAGGCGGAGGGAGCTACTACGAGCAGTACTTC. Its translation: CASSIGGGSYYEQYF.

The rearrangement uses TRBV6-1 and TRBJ2-3; D perhaps matches TRBD1 (5 bases). The germline V gene has CDR1 MNHNS and CDR2 SASEGT. V lost 7 bases, J lost 3 bases, and 11 bases lay in between. CDR3 size: 13 residues. The CDR3 reads CASNGKGTDTQYF. In DNA form, the CDR3 reads TGTGCCAGCAACGGCAAGGGGACAGATACGCAGTATTTT.

The genes are TRBV6-6 and TRBJ2-7; D is unresolved. The V end lost 2 bases, the J end lost 7 bases, and 12 bases lay between the germline ends. The CDR3 loop spans 13 amino acids. The germline gives CDR1 MNHNY, CDR2 SVGAGI (reference sequence). In DNA form, the CDR3 reads TGTGCCAGCAGTTACAAGGTTTATAGTGAGCAGTACTTC. Translating it yields CASSYKVYSEQYF.

The rearrangement links TRBV7-9 to TRBJ1-2; the D is unclear. The V end lost 3 bases, the J end lost 6 bases, and 8 bases lay between the germline ends. Germline V gene sequence: CDR1 SEHNR, CDR2 FQNEAQ (reference sequence). The CDR3 runs 12 residues. The CDR3 DNA reads as TGTGCCAGCAGCTTCGAATTAGATGGCTACACCTTC. Translated, it gives CASSFELDGYTF.

The chain employs TRBV4-3 and TRBJ2-2, with TRBD1 matching 8 bases. The germline CDR1 and CDR2 sequences are LGHNA and YSLEER. V trimming: 0 bases; J trimming: 3 bases; junction bases outside the gene matches: 6. The length of the CDR3 is 17 residues. In DNA, the CDR3 is TGCGCCAGCAGCCAAGAGGGCCAGGGGGCTGACACCGGGGAGCTGTTTTTT. It specifies CASSQEGQGADTGELFF.

This CDR3 reads CAIRIGDYGYTF. CDR3 DNA: TGTGCCATCAGAATAGGGGACTATGGCTACACCTTC. The chain combines TRBV10-3 with TRBJ1-2; tentative D call: TRBD1 (5 bases). Germline CDR1 and CDR2: ENHRY and SYGVKD. This CDR3 spans 12 amino acids. Trimming left V 6 bases short and J 3 bases short, with 8 bases between.

The chain joins TRBV30 to TRBJ1-1, with D unclear. V lost 3 bases and J 1 base, leaving 12 bases between the germline ends. The CDR3 loop spans 14 amino acids. Germline CDR1 and CDR2: GTSNPN and SVGIG (reference sequence). CDR3 DNA: TGTGCCTGGAGCTTGGGATATGCGAACACTGAAGCTTTCTTT. Residues: CAWSLGYANTEAFF.

The V and J genes are TRBV29-1 and TRBJ2-3, with 9 bases identical to TRBD1. This CDR3 region has 15 residues. The V and J ends lost 3 bases and 2 bases, in that order; junction bases with no gene match: 6. Germline assignment: CDR1 SQVTM and CDR2 ANQGSEA. This CDR3 is CSVDRTGDPTDTQYF. The CDR3 nucleotides are TGCAGCGTTGACAGGACAGGGGACCCCACAGATACGCAGTATTTT.

The genes are TRBV27 and TRBJ2-7, with D perhaps being TRBD1 or TRBD2 (5 bases each). The V end lost 0 bases, the J end lost 2 bases, and 11 bases lay between the germline ends. This CDR3 has 15 residues. CDR1 and CDR2 from the germline V gene are MNHEY and SMNVEV (reference sequence). CDR3 residues: CASSLSRGDTYEQYF. Here the CDR3 DNA reads TGTGCCAGCAGTTTATCGAGGGGAGATACCTACGAGCAGTACTTC.

The chain recombines TRBV15 with TRBJ1-2; D gene ambiguous. Trimming removed 0 bases from V and 8 bases from J, with 10 bases in between. CDR1 is LNHNV, CDR2 YYDKDF, per germline (reference sequence). This CDR3 is built from 13 residues. CDR3 coding DNA: TGTGCCACCAGCAGAGATGAAATTCTAGGCTACACCTTC. It codes for CATSRDEILGYTF.